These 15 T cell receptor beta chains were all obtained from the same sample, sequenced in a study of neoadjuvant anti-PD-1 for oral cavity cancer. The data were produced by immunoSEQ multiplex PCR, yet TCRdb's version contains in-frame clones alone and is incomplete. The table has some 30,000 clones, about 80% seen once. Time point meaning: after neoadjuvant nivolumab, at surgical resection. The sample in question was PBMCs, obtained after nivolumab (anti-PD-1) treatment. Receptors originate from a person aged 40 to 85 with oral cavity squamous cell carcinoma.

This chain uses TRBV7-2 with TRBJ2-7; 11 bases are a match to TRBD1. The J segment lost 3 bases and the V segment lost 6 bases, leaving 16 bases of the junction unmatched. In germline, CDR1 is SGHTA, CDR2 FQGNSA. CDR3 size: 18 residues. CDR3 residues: CASSKQDKQGTGGYEQYF. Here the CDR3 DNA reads TGTGCCAGCAGTAAACAGGATAAACAGGGGACAGGGGGCTACGAGCAGTACTTC.

In nucleotides, the CDR3 is TGCGCCAGCAGCCAGGGACTAGGGGTTGGGCAGTTCTTC. Amino acids: CASSQGLGVGQFF. The rearrangement uses TRBV4-3 and TRBJ2-1, with 8 bases identical to TRBD2. Per germline, CDR1 LGHNA and CDR2 YSLEER. The CDR3 runs to 13 residues. Trimming cost V 3 bases and J 12 bases; bases outside gene matches: 7.

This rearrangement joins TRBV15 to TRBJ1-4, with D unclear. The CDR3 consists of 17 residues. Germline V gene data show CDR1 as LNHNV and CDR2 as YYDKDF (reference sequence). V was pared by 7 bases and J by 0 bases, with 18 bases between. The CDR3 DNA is TGTGCCACCACCACGCCGCAGAGGACTGCAACTAATGAAAAACTGTTTTTT. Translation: CATTTPQRTATNEKLFF.

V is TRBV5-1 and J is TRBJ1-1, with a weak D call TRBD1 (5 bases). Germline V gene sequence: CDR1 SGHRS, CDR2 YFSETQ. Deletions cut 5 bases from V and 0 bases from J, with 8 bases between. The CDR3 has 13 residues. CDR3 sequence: CASRDTLNTEAFF. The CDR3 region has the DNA TGCGCCAGCAGGGACACCTTGAACACTGAAGCTTTCTTT.

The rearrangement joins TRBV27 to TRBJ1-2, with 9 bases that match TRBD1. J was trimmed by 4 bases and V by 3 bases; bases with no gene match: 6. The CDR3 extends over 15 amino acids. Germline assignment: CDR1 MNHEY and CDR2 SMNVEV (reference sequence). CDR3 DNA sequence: TGTGCCAGCAGTTTGATCACAGGGGGCTTCTATGGCTACACCTTC. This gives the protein CASSLITGGFYGYTF.

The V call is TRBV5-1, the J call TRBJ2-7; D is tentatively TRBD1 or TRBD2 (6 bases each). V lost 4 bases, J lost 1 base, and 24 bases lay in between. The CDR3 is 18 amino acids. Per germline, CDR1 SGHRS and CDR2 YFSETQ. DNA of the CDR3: TGCGCCAGCAGCCTACCAAGGGGGAGGTCTCCTAGGTCCTACGAGCAGTACTTC. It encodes CASSLPRGRSPRSYEQYF.

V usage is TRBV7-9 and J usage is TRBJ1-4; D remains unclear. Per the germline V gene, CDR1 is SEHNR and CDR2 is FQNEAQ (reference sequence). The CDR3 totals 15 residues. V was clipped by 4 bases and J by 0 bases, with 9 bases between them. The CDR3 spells CASSSLITTNEKLFF. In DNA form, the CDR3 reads TGTGCCAGCAGCTCACTGATAACAACTAATGAAAAACTGTTTTTT.

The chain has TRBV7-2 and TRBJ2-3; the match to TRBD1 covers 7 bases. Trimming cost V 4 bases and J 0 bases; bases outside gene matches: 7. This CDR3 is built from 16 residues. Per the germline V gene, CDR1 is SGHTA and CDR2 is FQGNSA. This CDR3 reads CASSSGQQYSTDTQYF. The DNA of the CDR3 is TGTGCCAGCAGCTCGGGACAGCAATACAGCACAGATACGCAGTATTTT.

The CDR3 region is CASSISQEASPLHF. CDR3 coding DNA: TGTGCCAGTAGTATTAGCCAGGAGGCTTCACCCCTCCACTTT. The rearrangement links TRBV19 to TRBJ1-6; no clear D gene. Germline CDR1 is LNHDA and CDR2 is SQIVND (reference sequence). The V end lost 3 bases, the J end lost 9 bases, and 12 bases lay between the germline ends. The CDR3 is 14 amino acids.

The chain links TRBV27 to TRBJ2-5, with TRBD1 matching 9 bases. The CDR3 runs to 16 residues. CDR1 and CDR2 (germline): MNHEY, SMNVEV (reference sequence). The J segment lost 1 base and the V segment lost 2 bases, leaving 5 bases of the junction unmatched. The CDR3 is CASSLGYRGPQETQYF. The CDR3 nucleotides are TGTGCCAGCAGTTTAGGATACAGGGGGCCCCAAGAGACCCAGTACTTC.

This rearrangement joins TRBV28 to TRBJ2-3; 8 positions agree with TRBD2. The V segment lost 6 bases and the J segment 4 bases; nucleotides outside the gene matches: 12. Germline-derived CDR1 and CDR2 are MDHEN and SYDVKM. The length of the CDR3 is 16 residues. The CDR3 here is CASSAPGGAGADTQYF. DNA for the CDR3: TGTGCCAGCAGCGCCCCCGGGGGGGCCGGGGCAGATACGCAGTATTTT.

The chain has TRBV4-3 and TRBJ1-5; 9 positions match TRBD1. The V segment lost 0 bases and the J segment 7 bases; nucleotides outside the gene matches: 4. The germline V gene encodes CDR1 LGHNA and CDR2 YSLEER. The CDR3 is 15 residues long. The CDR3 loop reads CASSQEHRGLQPQHF. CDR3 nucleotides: TGCGCCAGCAGCCAAGAACACAGGGGGCTACAGCCCCAGCATTTT.

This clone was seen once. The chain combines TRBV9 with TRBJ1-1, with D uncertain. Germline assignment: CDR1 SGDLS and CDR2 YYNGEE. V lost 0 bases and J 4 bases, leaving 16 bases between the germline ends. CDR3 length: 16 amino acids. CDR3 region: CASSVGGFGVPTEAFF. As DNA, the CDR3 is TGTGCCAGCAGCGTAGGGGGATTCGGGGTCCCCACTGAAGCTTTCTTT.

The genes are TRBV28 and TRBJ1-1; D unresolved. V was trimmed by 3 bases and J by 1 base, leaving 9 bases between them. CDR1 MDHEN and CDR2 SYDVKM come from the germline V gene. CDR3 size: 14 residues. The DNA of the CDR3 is TGTGCCAGCAGTTTTGTTCGTACGAACACTGAAGCTTTCTTT. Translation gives CASSFVRTNTEAFF.

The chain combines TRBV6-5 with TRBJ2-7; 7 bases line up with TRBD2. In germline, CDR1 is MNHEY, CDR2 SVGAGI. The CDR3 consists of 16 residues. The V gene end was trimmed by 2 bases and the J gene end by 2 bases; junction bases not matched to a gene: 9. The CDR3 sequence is CASSYLAALRPYEQYF. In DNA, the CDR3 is TGTGCCAGCAGTTACCTAGCGGCGTTGAGGCCCTACGAGCAGTACTTC.